The 6 T cell receptor beta chains listed next were all sequenced from one sample in a study of blood T cells in healthy people across ages. The use of a sample-barcoded 5' primer and a J-beta primer mix characterized a second PCR of about 6 to 11 cycles. TCRdb re-derived calls from the 5' RACE reads in MiXCR, one entry per CDR3 protein. This table has 800,000 or so distinct CDR3 sequences, roughly 25% appearing once. The same sample was also used in a study of T cells of mothers and their children.

Sequenced input: blood. These receptors all come from a boy aged 5-17 years in good health.

The V call is TRBV28, the J call TRBJ2-3; possibly TRBD2 for D (7 bases). The CDR3 has 15 amino acids. Trimming removed 6 bases from V and 0 bases from J, with 13 bases in between. Germline V gene sequence: CDR1 MDHEN, CDR2 SYDVKM. CDR3 sequence reads: CASRGGTPSTDTQYF. The CDR3 DNA reads as TGTGCCAGCAGGGGGGGGACACCGAGCACAGATACGCAGTATTTT.

V usage is TRBV6-5 and J usage is TRBJ2-5; no definite D call. Trimming took off 5 bases at V and 1 base at J, with 14 bases between the two ends. This CDR3 spans 15 amino acids. Germline CDR1 MNHEY, CDR2 SVGAGI. The CDR3 here is CASSLDGHTQETQYF. The CDR3 coding sequence is TGTGCCAGCAGTCTGGACGGGCACACCCAAGAGACCCAGTACTTC.

V gene TRBV6-5 combines with J gene TRBJ1-3; D is possibly TRBD1 (5 bases). CDR3 length: 15 residues. The germline gives CDR1 MNHEY, CDR2 SVGAGI. Trimming removed 6 bases from V and 7 bases from J, with 19 bases in between. Here the CDR3 DNA reads TGTGCCAGCAGAGAGGGGAGCCATCCGGGGAACACCATATATTTT. This gives the protein CASREGSHPGNTIYF.

This chain connects TRBV25-1 to TRBJ1-2; D might be TRBD1 (6 bases). The CDR3 runs 13 residues. The ends were cut back, 4 bases at V and 4 bases at J, with 10 bases in the middle. Germline V gene lookup returns CDR1 MGHDK and CDR2 SYGVNS. The CDR3 nucleotides are TGTGCCAGCAGTGCGCAGGGGATCTATGGCTACACCTTC. This codes for CASSAQGIYGYTF.

The chain couples TRBV7-2 to TRBJ2-5; the D gene is possibly TRBD2 (6 bases). The germline V and J ends were trimmed by 7 bases and 5 bases, with 14 bases remaining between them. Germline V gives CDR1 SGHTA, CDR2 FQGNSA. The CDR3 consists of 13 residues. CDR3 amino acids: CASNARRGETQYF. DNA of the CDR3: TGTGCCAGCAACGCGAGGCGGGGTGAGACCCAGTACTTC.

The J gene is TRBJ1-5, the V gene TRBV28; the D is unclear. V lost 1 base and J 3 bases, leaving 10 bases between the germline ends. Germline-derived CDR1 and CDR2 are MDHEN and SYDVKM. There are 15 residues in the CDR3. This CDR3 is CASSLFVGINQPQHF. The CDR3, as DNA: TGTGCCAGCAGTTTATTCGTCGGTATCAATCAGCCCCAGCATTTT. Combining the CDR3 with reference TRBV28 and TRBJ1-5 gives the whole variable domain DVKVTQSSRYLVKRTGEKVFLECVQDMDHENMFWYRQDPGLGLRLIYFSYDVKMKEKGDIPEGYSVSREKKERFSLILESASTNQTSMYLCASSLFVGINQPQHFGDGTRLSIL.